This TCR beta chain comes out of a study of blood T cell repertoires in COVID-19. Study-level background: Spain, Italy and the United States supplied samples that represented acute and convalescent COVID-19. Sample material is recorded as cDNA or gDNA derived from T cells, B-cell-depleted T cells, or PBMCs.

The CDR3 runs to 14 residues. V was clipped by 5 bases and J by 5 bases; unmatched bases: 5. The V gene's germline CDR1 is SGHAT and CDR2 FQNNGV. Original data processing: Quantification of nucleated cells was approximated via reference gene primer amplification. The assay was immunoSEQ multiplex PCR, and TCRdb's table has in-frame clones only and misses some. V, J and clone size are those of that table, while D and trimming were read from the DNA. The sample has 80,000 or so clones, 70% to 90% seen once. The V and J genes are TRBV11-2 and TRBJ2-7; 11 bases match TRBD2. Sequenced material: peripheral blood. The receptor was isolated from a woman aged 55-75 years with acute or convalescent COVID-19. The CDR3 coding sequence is TGTGCCAGCAGCCTTAGCGGGGGGGCGAACGAGCAGTACTTC. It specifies CASSLSGGANEQYF. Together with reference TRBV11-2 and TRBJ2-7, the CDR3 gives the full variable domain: EAGVAQSPRYKIIEKRQSVAFWCNPISGHATLYWYQQILGQGPKLLIQFQNNGVVDDSQLPKDRFSAERLKGVDSTLKIQPAKLEDSAVYLCASSLSGGANEQYFGPGTRLTVT.